These 26 T cell receptor beta chains were sequenced from one sample in a study of shared clonotypes between healthy human individuals. Terminally differentiated effector memory CD45RA+ cells were left out of the naive CD8 fraction, which was CD45RO-negative and positively selected for CCR7. TCRdb's copy holds only in-frame clones and misses some; the assay was immunoSEQ multiplex PCR. This table holds over 2 million clones, roughly 95% found once. The sequenced sample was naive CD8+ T cells sorted from blood. Receptors originate from a man younger than 35 in good health.

The count of this clone is one. The chain links TRBV13 to TRBJ1-2; D unclear. From germline, CDR1 is PRHDT and CDR2 FYEKMQ (reference sequence). This CDR3 has 13 amino acids. The germline V and J ends were trimmed by 4 bases and 3 bases, with 9 bases remaining between them. CDR3 DNA: TGTGCCAGCAGCTACGACCTGGACTATGGCTACACCTTC. This codes for CASSYDLDYGYTF.

About this clone itself: The same CDR3 can be traced to other DNA sequences in this sample. V is TRBV7-9 and J is TRBJ1-1; D gene unclear. The CDR3 is 10 residues long. The V gene lost 3 bases and the J gene lost 8 bases, with 4 bases spanning the gap. The V gene's germline CDR1 is SEHNR and CDR2 FQNEAQ (reference sequence). CDR3 bases: TGTGCCAGCAGCTTGGAAGAAGCTTTCTTT. This sequence encodes CASSLEEAFF.

The chain has TRBV6-5 and TRBJ2-6; D is uncertain. Trimming took 10 bases from V and 2 from J, leaving 12 bases between them. CDR1 is MNHEY and CDR2 is SVGAGI in the germline V gene. The CDR3 is made up of 14 amino acids. CDR3 sequence reads: CATVPHAGANVLTF. CDR3 bases: TGTGCCACCGTCCCCCACGCTGGGGCCAACGTCCTGACTTTC.

About this clone itself: This specimen includes other DNA sequences encoding the same CDR3. V is TRBV19 and J is TRBJ2-1; D unresolved. In germline, CDR1 is LNHDA, CDR2 SQIVND (reference sequence). V was clipped by 5 bases and J by 0 bases, with 5 bases between them. The CDR3 length is 13 residues. The CDR3 DNA follows: TGTGCCAGTAGTCTCGACTCCTACAATGAGCAGTTCTTC. Translating gives CASSLDSYNEQFF.

A single count supports this clone. The chain combines TRBV28 with TRBJ1-1, with 7 bases fitting TRBD1. The V gene's germline CDR1 is MDHEN and CDR2 SYDVKM. The CDR3 is 13 residues long. The V and J ends lost 6 bases and 4 bases, in that order; junction bases with no gene match: 5. The CDR3 DNA is TGTGCCAGCAGGCCGACAGGGATCACTGAAGCTTTCTTT. Its translation is CASRPTGITEAFF.

Comments on this clone: Other nucleotide sequences from this sample produce the same CDR3. The chain links TRBV5-1 to TRBJ2-1, with D hard to call. This CDR3 contains 15 residues. Trimming left V 0 bases short and J 2 bases short, with 9 bases between. The germline gives CDR1 SGHRS, CDR2 YFSETQ. The CDR3 reads CASSLDSSTYNEQFF. The CDR3 region has the DNA TGCGCCAGCAGCTTGGACAGTTCGACCTACAATGAGCAGTTCTTC.

The rearrangement links TRBV6-1 to TRBJ1-5; no reliable D call. The CDR3 has 14 residues. Germline CDR1 and CDR2: MNHNS and SASEGT. Between the trimmed V and J ends, which lost 6 bases and 0 bases, there was a span of 9 bases. This CDR3 reads CASSEEDSNQPQHF. The CDR3 DNA sequence: TGTGCCAGCAGCGAGGAAGATAGCAATCAGCCCCAGCATTTT.

Regarding this clone: Other DNA variants within this sample encode the same CDR3. This chain uses TRBV5-1 with TRBJ2-7; no clear D gene. This CDR3 is 12 amino acids long. CDR1 SGHRS and CDR2 YFSETQ come from the germline V gene. V lost 5 bases to trimming and J lost 0 bases, with 6 bases between them. The DNA of the CDR3 is TGCGCCAGCAGGCAATCCTCCTACGAGCAGTACTTC. It translates to CASRQSSYEQYF. Using reference TRBV5-1 and TRBJ2-7 for the parts outside the CDR3, the full variable domain is KAGVTQTPRYLIKTRGQQVTLSCSPISGHRSVSWYQQTPGQGLQFLFEYFSETQRNKGNFPGRFSGRQFSNSRSEMNVSTLELGDSALYLCASRQSSYEQYFGPGTRLTVT.

Regarding this clone: The identical CDR3 is also encoded by other nucleotide sequences in the sample. V and J are TRBV6-5 and TRBJ2-7, with TRBD2 as a possible D gene (6 bases). Germline V gives CDR1 MNHEY, CDR2 SVGAGI. Trimming took off 0 bases at V and 3 bases at J, with 9 bases between the two ends. The CDR3 has 14 amino acids. As DNA, the CDR3 is TGTGCCAGCAGTTACTCTTCCGGGGGCTACGAGCAGTACTTC. Encoded protein: CASSYSSGGYEQYF.

The rearrangement joins TRBV7-3 to TRBJ2-1, with a possible D match to TRBD2 (5 bases). The CDR3 length is 16 residues. Germline V CDR1 and CDR2: SGHTA, FQGTGA. V was shortened by 3 bases and J by 5 bases, with 17 bases between the two germline ends. The DNA of the CDR3 is TGTGCCAGCAGCTTCGGGGTATCTTCACCTGACAATGAGCAGTTCTTC. It encodes CASSFGVSSPDNEQFF.

The rearrangement uses TRBV7-8 and TRBJ2-3; 7 bases line up with TRBD2. Germline V gene sequence: CDR1 SGHVS, CDR2 FQNEAQ. Trimming removed 3 bases from V and 3 bases from J; junction bases left unmatched: 15. The CDR3 is made up of 18 amino acids. The DNA for the CDR3 is TGTGCCAGCAGCTTTCAAGGCTTGGCGGGAGCAAGGACAGATACGCAGTATTTT. Its translation is CASSFQGLAGARTDTQYF. Full variable domain (missing parts from reference TRBV7-8 and TRBJ2-3): GAGVSQSPRYKVAKRGQDVALRCDPISGHVSLFWYQQALGQGPEFLTYFQNEAQLDKSGLPSDRFFAERPEGSVSTLKIQRTQQEDSAVYLCASSFQGLAGARTDTQYFGPGTRLTVL.

V and J are TRBV27 and TRBJ1-1; a possible D gene is TRBD1 (5 bases). Trimming pared 7 bases from V and 8 bases from J, leaving 17 bases between. The germline CDR1 and CDR2 sequences are MNHEY and SMNVEV (reference sequence). The CDR3 totals 13 residues. The CDR3 bases are TGTGCCAGCACCCATCGTCCGGGACTCGAAGCTTTCTTT. This codes for CASTHRPGLEAFF.

The rearrangement joins TRBV5-6 to TRBJ2-7, with TRBD1 as a possible D gene (6 bases). The CDR3 loop spans 15 amino acids. Trimming left V 3 bases short and J 1 base short, with 14 bases between. Looked up from germline, CDR1 is SGHDT and CDR2 is YYEEEE. The CDR3 here is CASSSFGTRSYEQYF. CDR3 nucleotide sequence: TGTGCCAGCAGCTCCTTCGGGACAAGATCCTACGAGCAGTACTTC.

This clone was counted once. This chain uses TRBV10-1 with TRBJ2-3; possible D gene TRBD2, 6 bases. CDR1 and CDR2 (germline): WNHNN, SYGVQD (reference sequence). CDR3 length equals 16 residues. V lost 1 base and J 0 bases, leaving 11 bases between the germline ends. The CDR3 loop reads CASSEWASESTDTQYF. Written as DNA, the CDR3 is TGCGCCAGCAGTGAGTGGGCTAGCGAGAGCACAGATACGCAGTATTTT.

Points on this clone: This CDR3 is also generated by other DNA sequences in the sample. This chain links TRBV29-1 with TRBJ1-5; D remains ambiguous. V was shortened by 0 bases and J by 1 base, with 4 bases between the two germline ends. Germline values: CDR1 SQVTM, CDR2 ANQGSEA. The CDR3 sequence is 13 residues long. The DNA of the CDR3 is TGCAGCGTTGAAGACGGGAGCAATCAGCCCCAGCATTTT. Its protein product is CSVEDGSNQPQHF.

CDR3 nucleotide sequence: TGTGCCAGCAGTCCGGACGGCGGGGAGCTGTTTTTT. The encoded protein is CASSPDGGELFF. The rearrangement uses TRBV2 and TRBJ2-2, with D uncertain. Germline loops: CDR1 SNHLY, CDR2 FYNNEI. V lost 5 bases to trimming and J lost 7 bases, with 8 bases between them. CDR3 size: 12 residues.

The V gene is TRBV19, the J gene TRBJ1-4, with D possibly being TRBD1 (6 bases). CDR1 and CDR2 (germline): LNHDA, SQIVND (reference sequence). V was shortened by 3 bases and J by 7 bases, with 12 bases between the two germline ends. The CDR3 length is 14 residues. Here the CDR3 reads CASSIWQGSEKLFF. In DNA, the CDR3 is TGTGCCAGTAGTATTTGGCAGGGGTCTGAAAAACTGTTTTTT.

V is TRBV9 and J is TRBJ1-5; D remains ambiguous. The V end lost 8 bases, the J end lost 15 bases, and 18 bases lay between the germline ends. CDR1 is SGDLS and CDR2 is YYNGEE in the germline V gene. This CDR3 is 11 amino acids long. The CDR3 protein is CARRHGHAPHF. In DNA form, the CDR3 reads TGTGCCAGACGCCACGGCCATGCTCCGCATTTT.

The V call is TRBV10-3, the J call TRBJ2-3; 10 nucleotides line up with TRBD2. The CDR3 is 14 residues long. Losses at the gene ends were 9 bases for V and 2 bases for J; bases not matched to a gene: 5. Germline CDR1 is ENHRY and CDR2 is SYGVKD. Here the CDR3 DNA reads TGTGCCATGTCGACTAGCGGGCCCACAGATACGCAGTATTTT. This translates into CAMSTSGPTDTQYF.

Written as DNA, the CDR3 is TGTGCCACCAGCGTCGTAGCGGGGCCGGGTGAGACCCAGTACTTC. Translating gives CATSVVAGPGETQYF. This sequence joins TRBV15 and TRBJ2-5, with 8 bases that match TRBD2. The CDR3 spans 15 residues. Germline V gene lookup returns CDR1 LNHNV and CDR2 YYDKDF (reference sequence). V dropped 5 bases and J dropped 5; count of bases not matched to a gene: 10.

In regard to this clone: Other DNA sequences within the sample encode an identical CDR3. This chain links TRBV6-5 with TRBJ2-3, with D possibly matching TRBD2 (5 bases). Per germline, CDR1 MNHEY and CDR2 SVGAGI. The CDR3 loop spans 13 amino acids. V was cut by 6 bases and J by 4 bases, with 11 bases left in between. Here the CDR3 DNA reads TGTGCCAGCAGGATACGGGGAGCAGATACGCAGTATTTT. This encodes CASRIRGADTQYF.

This chain uses TRBV27 with TRBJ2-7, with D uncertain. The CDR3 sequence is 13 residues long. Trimming removed 4 bases from V and 6 bases from J, with 13 bases in between. Germline-derived CDR1 and CDR2 are MNHEY and SMNVEV (reference sequence). The CDR3 region is CASSSGPSVEQYF. Here the CDR3 DNA reads TGTGCCAGCAGTTCCGGACCCTCCGTCGAGCAGTACTTC.

V gene TRBV5-6 combines with J gene TRBJ1-1; TRBD1 is a possible D gene (5 bases). The V end was cut by 6 bases, the J end by 4 bases, with 10 bases between. The V gene's germline CDR1 is SGHDT and CDR2 YYEEEE. CDR3 length equals 12 residues. The CDR3 nucleotides read TGTGCCAGCAACGGGGGGACCACTGAAGCTTTCTTT. It translates to CASNGGTTEAFF.

The CDR3 sequence: CASSDSWDRGPPSQHF. In nucleotides, the CDR3 is TGTGCCAGCAGTGATTCGTGGGACAGGGGGCCACCATCCCAGCATTTT. This sequence joins TRBV6-4 and TRBJ1-5; 12 bases are a match to TRBD1. The V gene end was trimmed by 3 bases and the J gene end by 11 bases; junction bases not matched to a gene: 11. This CDR3 spans 16 amino acids. Germline CDR1 MRHNA, CDR2 SNTAGT.

This clone is a singleton in its sample. J is TRBJ2-1 and V is TRBV30; TRBD2 might be the D (6 bases). Germline V gives CDR1 GTSNPN, CDR2 SVGIG (reference sequence). Between the trimmed V and J ends, which lost 7 bases and 4 bases, there was a span of 17 bases. This CDR3 has 14 residues. CDR3 residues: CAFYGGLGYNEQFF. In DNA, the CDR3 is TGTGCCTTCTACGGGGGTCTGGGGTACAATGAGCAGTTCTTC.

This chain uses TRBV25-1 with TRBJ2-1, with D hard to call. CDR1 and CDR2 (germline): MGHDK, SYGVNS. The CDR3 has 13 residues. V lost 1 base and J 6 bases, leaving 7 bases between the germline ends. The CDR3 reads CASSELIPNEQFF. CDR3 in DNA: TGTGCCAGCAGTGAATTAATCCCCAATGAGCAGTTCTTC.